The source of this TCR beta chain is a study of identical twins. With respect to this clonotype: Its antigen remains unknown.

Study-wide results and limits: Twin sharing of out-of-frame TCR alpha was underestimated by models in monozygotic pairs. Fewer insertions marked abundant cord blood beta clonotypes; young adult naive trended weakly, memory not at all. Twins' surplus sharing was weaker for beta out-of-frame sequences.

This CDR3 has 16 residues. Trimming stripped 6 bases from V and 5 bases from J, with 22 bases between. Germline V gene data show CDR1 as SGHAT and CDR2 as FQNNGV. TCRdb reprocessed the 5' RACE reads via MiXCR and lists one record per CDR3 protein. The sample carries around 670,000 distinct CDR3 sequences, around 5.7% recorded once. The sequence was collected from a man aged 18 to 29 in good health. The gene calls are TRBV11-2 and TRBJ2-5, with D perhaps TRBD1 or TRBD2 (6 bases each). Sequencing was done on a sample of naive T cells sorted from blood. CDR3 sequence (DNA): TGTGCCAGCAGATCCTCGGTGGGGGGCCTTGCTGAGACCCAGTACTTC. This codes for CASRSSVGGLAETQYF.